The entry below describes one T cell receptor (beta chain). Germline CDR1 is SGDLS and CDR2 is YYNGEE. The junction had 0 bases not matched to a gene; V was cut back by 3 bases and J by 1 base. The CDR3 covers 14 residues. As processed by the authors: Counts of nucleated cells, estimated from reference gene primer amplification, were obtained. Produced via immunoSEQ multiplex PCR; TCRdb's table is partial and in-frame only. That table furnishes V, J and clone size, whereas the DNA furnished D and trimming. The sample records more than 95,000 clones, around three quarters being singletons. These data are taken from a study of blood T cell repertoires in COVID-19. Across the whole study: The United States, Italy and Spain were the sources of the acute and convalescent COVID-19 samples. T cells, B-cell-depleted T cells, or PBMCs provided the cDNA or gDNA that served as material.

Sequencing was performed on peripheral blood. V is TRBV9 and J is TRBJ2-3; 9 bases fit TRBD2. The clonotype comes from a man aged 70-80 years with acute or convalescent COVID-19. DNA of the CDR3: TGTGCCAGCAGCGGCGGGGGGGGCACAGATACGCAGTATTTT. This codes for CASSGGGGTDTQYF. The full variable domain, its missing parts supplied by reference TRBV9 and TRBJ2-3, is DSGVTQTPKHLITATGQRVTLRCSPRSGDLSVYWYQQSLDQGLQFLIQYYNGEERAKGNILERFSAQQFPDLHSELNLSSLELGDSALYFCASSGGGGTDTQYFGPGTRLTVL.